Below are 28 T cell receptor beta chains sequenced from a single sample in a study of regulatory T cells in long-lasting Graves disease. CDR3 regions were amplified by Arm-PCR using iRepertoire HTBI primers to build TCR beta libraries. A single record per CDR3 protein comes from TCRdb applying MiXCR to the multiplex PCR reads. The sample gives about 430,000 distinct CDR3 sequences, around 20% of which show up once; about 13% is in the top ten. Time point defined: persistent/refractory GD, antithyroid drugs over 5 years with positive TRAb. Following extraction of RNA from PBMCs, that RNA was used to make the TCR library. This specimen was peripheral blood mononuclear cells (PBMCs), taken when the disease was refractory, from a patient treated with antithyroid drugs. The receptor source for this set is a female donor with Graves disease.

The chain carries TRBV10-2 and TRBJ2-3; 9 bases are shared with TRBD2. V shed 3 bases and J 3 bases; nucleotides not matched to a gene: 4. Germline V CDR1 and CDR2: WSHSY, SAAADI. The CDR3 is 15 amino acids. CDR3 in DNA: TGCGCCAGCAGTGACCCGAGCGGGAGGACAGATACGCAGTATTTT. Its protein is CASSDPSGRTDTQYF.

There are many counts of this clonotype. The rearrangement joins TRBV28 to TRBJ2-7; 8 bases are a match to TRBD2. The V segment lost 2 bases and the J segment 5 bases; nucleotides outside the gene matches: 11. Germline lookup yields CDR1 MDHEN and CDR2 SYDVKM. The CDR3 runs to 16 residues. The CDR3 coding sequence is TGTGCCAGCAGTTTAGGTAGTAGCGGGACATTTCACGAGCAGTACTTC. The encoded protein is CASSLGSSGTFHEQYF. The full variable domain, completed using reference TRBV28 and TRBJ2-7, is DVKVTQSSRYLVKRTGEKVFLECVQDMDHENMFWYRQDPGLGLRLIYFSYDVKMKEKGDIPEGYSVSREKKERFSLILESASTNQTSMYLCASSLGSSGTFHEQYFGPGTRLTVT.

In this sample, this clonotype turned up a few times. This may be a read error: a much more frequent sequence differs by one nucleotide. The V call is TRBV11-3, the J call TRBJ1-6; D not certain. Germline assignment: CDR1 SGHNT and CDR2 YENEEA. Trimming cost V 3 bases and J 10 bases, with 7 bases left between them. The length of the CDR3 is 12 residues. CDR3 sequence reads: CASSFGRSPLHF. The CDR3 DNA reads TGTGCCAGCAGCTTCGGGAGATCACCCCTCCACTTT.

The chain employs TRBV6-1 and TRBJ2-6; D is uncertain. CDR3 size: 15 residues. V lost 5 bases to trimming and J lost 4 bases, with 12 bases between them. Germline V gene lookup returns CDR1 MNHNS and CDR2 SASEGT. CDR3 DNA sequence: TGTGCCAGCAGTCACCTGGGGTCCGGGGCCAACGTCCTGACTTTC. It is translated as CASSHLGSGANVLTF.

This clonotype was seen repeatedly, ten times or more. The chain is built from TRBV5-1 and TRBJ2-5; D is perhaps TRBD1 (5 bases). CDR1 is SGHRS, CDR2 YFSETQ, per germline. V was shortened by 4 bases and J by 5 bases, with 21 bases between the two germline ends. The CDR3 length is 16 residues. The CDR3 sequence: CASSAQGPPVGETQYF. As DNA, the CDR3 is TGCGCCAGCAGCGCGCAGGGTCCTCCAGTCGGGGAGACCCAGTACTTC.

CDR3 loop: CASSPWGGSTDTQYF. In DNA form, the CDR3 reads TGTGCCAGCAGTCCCTGGGGGGGTAGCACAGATACGCAGTATTTT. The rearrangement links TRBV12-3 or TRBV12-4 to TRBJ2-3; TRBD2 matches 7 bases. With V trimmed by 5 bases and J by 0 bases, 5 bases remained unmatched. The CDR3 totals 15 residues.

V gene TRBV6-2 or TRBV6-3 combines with J gene TRBJ1-2; D is perhaps TRBD1 (5 bases). In germline, CDR1 is MNHEY, CDR2 SVGEGT. The CDR3 is made up of 13 amino acids. The V gene lost 5 bases and the J gene lost 6 bases, with 13 bases spanning the gap. In nucleotides, the CDR3 is TGTGCCAGCAGTGAATCAGGGTCCCATGGCTACACCTTC. Translating gives CASSESGSHGYTF.

In its sample, this clonotype was seen a few times. This rearrangement joins TRBV2 to TRBJ2-2; no clear D gene. The germline CDR1 and CDR2 sequences are SNHLY and FYNNEI. Trimming removed 3 bases from V and 3 bases from J, with 5 bases in between. This CDR3 region has 13 residues. CDR3 loop: CASSETHTGELFF. CDR3 coding DNA: TGTGCCAGCAGTGAGACACACACCGGGGAGCTGTTTTTT.

The genes are TRBV6-2 or TRBV6-3 and TRBJ1-2; weak D call: TRBD1 (6 bases). CDR1 MNHEY and CDR2 SVGEGT come from the germline V gene. Trimming cost V 5 bases and J 7 bases, with 20 bases left between them. This CDR3 is 15 amino acids long. CDR3 in amino acids: CASSPLDSLSGGYTF. DNA of the CDR3: TGTGCCAGCAGTCCACTGGACAGTCTATCGGGTGGCTACACCTTC.

This clonotype was seen at least ten times. The V and J genes are TRBV12-3 or TRBV12-4 and TRBJ2-2; 7 nucleotides align to TRBD1. The CDR3 consists of 15 residues. V lost 6 bases to trimming and J lost 7 bases; unmatched junction nucleotides: 11. The DNA of the CDR3 is TGTGCCAGCAGGGTTATGACAGGGAGTCTCGGGGAGCTGTTTTTT. Protein product: CASRVMTGSLGELFF.

This clonotype was seen only a few times. The chain links TRBV6-2 or TRBV6-3 to TRBJ2-5, with 10 bases aligning to TRBD2. The J segment lost 0 bases and the V segment lost 5 bases, leaving 15 bases of the junction unmatched. Germline-derived CDR1 and CDR2 are MNHEY and SVGEGT. This CDR3 comprises 19 residues. CDR3 sequence reads: CASSEGGTSEIPYQETQYF. Here the CDR3 DNA reads TGTGCCAGCAGTGAAGGGGGGACTAGCGAGATACCGTACCAAGAGACCCAGTACTTC.

This clonotype was seen a single time. This could be a read error, since a much larger clone is one nucleotide away. In this CDR3 the conserved last residue, phenylalanine or tryptophan, is missing, so a read error is likely. V is TRBV28 and J is TRBJ2-4; TRBD1 matches 7 bases. V lost 6 bases to trimming and J lost 1 base; unmatched junction nucleotides: 9. CDR3 size: 16 residues. Germline lookup yields CDR1 MDHEN and CDR2 SYDVKM. CDR3 residues: CASSRDSRFAKNIQYI. CDR3 nucleotide sequence: TGTGCCAGCAGCCGGGACAGCCGCTTTGCCAAAAACATTCAGTACATC.

This clonotype was counted a few times. The rearrangement links TRBV9 to TRBJ2-5; 9 bases fit TRBD2. This CDR3 spans 16 amino acids. The V gene's germline CDR1 is SGDLS and CDR2 YYNGEE. V trimming: 4 bases; J trimming: 0 bases; junction bases outside the gene matches: 7. The CDR3 spells CASSLSGSTNQETQYF. The CDR3, as DNA: TGTGCCAGCAGCCTTAGCGGGAGCACTAACCAAGAGACCCAGTACTTC.

This sequence joins TRBV28 and TRBJ2-3; 10 nucleotides line up with TRBD2. The germline gives CDR1 MDHEN, CDR2 SYDVKM. This CDR3 has 18 residues. J was trimmed by 0 bases and V by 11 bases; bases with no gene match: 17. This CDR3 reads CASRTSGIKGASTDTQYF. CDR3 DNA: TGTGCCTCTAGGACTAGCGGTATCAAGGGGGCTAGCACAGATACGCAGTATTTT. The full variable domain, completed using reference TRBV28 and TRBJ2-3, is DVKVTQSSRYLVKRTGEKVFLECVQDMDHENMFWYRQDPGLGLRLIYFSYDVKMKEKGDIPEGYSVSREKKERFSLILESASTNQTSMYLCASRTSGIKGASTDTQYFGPGTRLTVL.

As concerns this clonotype: A much bigger clone sits one base away, suggesting this may be a read error. The chain joins TRBV2 to TRBJ2-2, with a possible D match to TRBD2 (6 bases). CDR3 size: 13 residues. Germline V lookup: CDR1 SNHLY, CDR2 FYNNEI. Here the CDR3 reads CASRGTGNGEPFF. CDR3 nucleotides: TGTGCCAGCAGAGGGACTGGGAACGGGGAGCCGTTTTTT.

This clonotype has a count of ten or more. This rearrangement joins TRBV29-1 to TRBJ1-1; 7 bases align to TRBD1. The CDR3 spans 13 residues. The V gene's germline CDR1 is SQVTM and CDR2 ANQGSEA. V shed 1 base, J shed 8 bases, and the junction held 7 bases outside the gene matches. The CDR3 reads CSVEVGQGGEAFF. For the CDR3, the DNA is TGCAGCGTTGAAGTCGGGCAGGGGGGCGAAGCTTTCTTT.

The chain links TRBV20-1 to TRBJ2-7; the match to TRBD2 covers 9 bases. V lost 2 bases, J lost 2 bases, and 16 bases stayed unmatched. From germline, CDR1 is DFQATT and CDR2 SNEGSKA (reference sequence). This CDR3 is 18 amino acids long. In nucleotides, the CDR3 is TGCAGTGCTAGACTTGGGGTTGGGCTAGCGGGATCACCCTACGAGCAGTACTTC. Translation gives CSARLGVGLAGSPYEQYF.

The chain couples TRBV7-8 to TRBJ2-1; 7 bases are a match to TRBD1. The CDR3 totals 15 residues. CDR1 is SGHVS and CDR2 is FQNEAQ in the germline V gene. After removal of 4 bases from V and 2 bases from J, the junction contained 5 bases not matched to a gene. The CDR3 DNA is TGTGCCAGCAGCTCTACAGGGGCTCCCTACAATGAGCAGTTCTTC. Its translation is CASSSTGAPYNEQFF. The entire variable domain, with the rest obtained from reference TRBV7-8 and TRBJ2-1, is as follows: GAGVSQSPRYKVAKRGQDVALRCDPISGHVSLFWYQQALGQGPEFLTYFQNEAQLDKSGLPSDRFFAERPEGSVSTLKIQRTQQEDSAVYLCASSSTGAPYNEQFFGPGTRLTVL.

This clonotype was found many times. This chain links TRBV6-1 with TRBJ2-2, with 12 nucleotides matching TRBD1. The CDR3 is 16 residues long. Per the germline V gene, CDR1 is MNHNS and CDR2 is SASEGT. Germline trimming cut 6 bases from V and 2 bases from J; bases unmatched to any gene: 4. CDR3 loop: CASSPGTGGNTGELFF. The CDR3 DNA sequence: TGTGCCAGCAGCCCGGGGACAGGGGGCAACACCGGGGAGCTGTTTTTT.

Comments on this clonotype: A clone one base away is much larger, so this may be a read error. In nucleotides, the CDR3 is TGTGCCAGCGGTGTACGAAAGTACACCGGGGAGCTGTTTTTT. Protein product: CASGVRKYTGELFF. The chain uses TRBV6-2 or TRBV6-3 and TRBJ2-2; D unclear. CDR1 is MNHEY, CDR2 SVGEGT, per germline. V was trimmed by 8 bases and J by 3 bases, leaving 13 bases between them. This CDR3 is built from 14 residues.

The chain couples TRBV5-4 to TRBJ2-7; 8 nucleotides align to TRBD2. CDR3 length: 15 residues. Per the germline V gene, CDR1 is SGHNT and CDR2 is YYREEE (reference sequence). V shed 1 base and J 2 bases; nucleotides not matched to a gene: 5. CDR3 nucleotides: TGTGCCAGCAGCTTGACTACTAGCGGCCCCTACGAGCAGTACTTC. This codes for CASSLTTSGPYEQYF.

This clonotype was seen repeatedly, ten times or more. The chain links TRBV28 to TRBJ1-3, with unresolved D. The V gene's germline CDR1 is MDHEN and CDR2 SYDVKM. The CDR3 runs to 14 residues. V dropped 5 bases and J dropped 0 bases, with 8 bases sitting between them. The CDR3 protein is CASSLTRSGNTIYF. CDR3 bases: TGTGCCAGCAGTCTGACTCGCTCTGGAAACACCATATATTTT.

The chain combines TRBV28 with TRBJ2-3, with TRBD2 identical over 8 bases. With 5 bases clipped from V and 6 bases from J, the junction kept 25 bases outside the gene matches. The CDR3 spans 20 residues. Germline CDR1 and CDR2: MDHEN and SYDVKM. CDR3 in amino acids: CASSVYEGSLAEGFTDTQYF. In nucleotides, the CDR3 is TGTGCCAGCAGTGTTTACGAGGGATCACTAGCGGAAGGTTTTACTGATACGCAGTATTTT.

The CDR3 nucleotides read TGTGCCAGCAGCCAAGACCGGGGGATAGACACTGAAGCTTTCTTT. Translated, it gives CASSQDRGIDTEAFF. This chain joins TRBV6-2 or TRBV6-3 and TRBJ1-1; tentatively, D is TRBD1 (5 bases). The germline V gene encodes CDR1 MNHEY and CDR2 SVGEGT. The CDR3 loop spans 15 amino acids. V was shortened by 6 bases and J by 3 bases, with 17 bases between the two germline ends.

This clonotype came up a few times. The chain employs TRBV20-1 and TRBJ2-7; no firm D call. Trimming shortened V by 3 bases and J by 3 bases, and 12 bases separated the two germline ends. The CDR3 is 13 amino acids. CDR1 is DFQATT, CDR2 SNEGSKA, per germline (reference sequence). This CDR3 reads CSASKAGLYEQYF. The CDR3 DNA reads TGCAGTGCTAGCAAGGCTGGCCTCTACGAGCAGTACTTC.

This clonotype was detected only a few times. The chain joins TRBV18 to TRBJ1-1; possibly TRBD1 for D (6 bases). V was clipped by 8 bases and J by 8 bases, with 15 bases between them. This CDR3 contains 12 residues. The germline CDR1 and CDR2 sequences are KGHSH and LQKENI. CDR3 sequence: CASRRDMLEAFF. In DNA form, the CDR3 reads TGTGCCAGCCGAAGGGACATGCTCGAAGCTTTCTTT.

The V and J genes are TRBV7-9 and TRBJ2-1; D perhaps matches TRBD2 (7 bases). This CDR3 contains 15 residues. Trimming took 10 bases from V and 8 from J, leaving 24 bases between them. Germline-derived CDR1 and CDR2 are SEHNR and FQNEAQ (reference sequence). For the CDR3, the DNA is TGTGCCACTCGCTACCCATTGGGGGGGCAAGATGAGCAGTTCTTC. It translates to CATRYPLGGQDEQFF.

The sample holds many counts of this clonotype. The V call is TRBV2, the J call TRBJ1-4, with D possibly being TRBD1 (6 bases). The V end lost 5 bases, the J end lost 5 bases, and 12 bases lay between the germline ends. The germline V gene has CDR1 SNHLY and CDR2 FYNNEI. This CDR3 region has 14 residues. The DNA for the CDR3 is TGTGCCAGCAGTTGGACAGATCAAAATGAAAAACTGTTTTTT. Amino acids: CASSWTDQNEKLFF. Together with reference TRBV2 and TRBJ1-4, the CDR3 gives the full variable domain: EPEVTQTPSHQVTQMGQEVILRCVPISNHLYFYWYRQILGQKVEFLVSFYNNEISEKSEIFDDQFSVERPDGSNFTLKIRSTKLEDSAMYFCASSWTDQNEKLFFGSGTQLSVL.